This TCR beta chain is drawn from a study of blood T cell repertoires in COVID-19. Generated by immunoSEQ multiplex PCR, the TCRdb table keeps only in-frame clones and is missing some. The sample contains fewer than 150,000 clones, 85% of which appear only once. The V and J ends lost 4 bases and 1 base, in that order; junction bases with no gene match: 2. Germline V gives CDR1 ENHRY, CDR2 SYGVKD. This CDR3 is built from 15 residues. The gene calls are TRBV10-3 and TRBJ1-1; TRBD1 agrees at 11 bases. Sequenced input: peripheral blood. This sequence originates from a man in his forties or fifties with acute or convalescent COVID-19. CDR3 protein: CAISGGTGGNTEAFF. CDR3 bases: TGTGCCATCAGTGGGGGGACAGGGGGGAACACTGAAGCTTTCTTT.